Listed here are 10 T cell receptor beta chains from one sample, sequenced in a study of T cell responses to AZD1222 COVID-19 vaccine (dated by TCRdb to the early 2020s). What this sample's time point label stands for: baseline before first vaccination. In light of the paper, this sample's treatment or condition label describes: meningococcal conjugate vaccine given as trial control. Library preparation employed the immunoSEQ multiplex PCR assay. This is the immuneACCESS table as TCRdb keeps it, with only in-frame sequences that have V and J called. A part of the clones is gone; compared with another copy, unresolved V genes explain less than half, and the rest is unexplained. The sample profile shows almost 50,000 clones; 65% to 85% of them were found once. The ten largest clones add up to 20% to 25% of the sample. Sequencing was performed on peripheral blood, taken on day 0 of MenACWY control vaccination. These receptors all come from an adult in good health.

This chain links TRBV6-5 with TRBJ2-7; the match to TRBD1 covers 7 bases. CDR3 length: 13 amino acids. Germline CDR1 and CDR2: MNHEY and SVGAGI. The DNA for the CDR3 is TGTGCGGCCCACAGGGGAAAGGGCTACGAGCAGTACTTC. Its protein is CAAHRGKGYEQYF.

This chain links TRBV6-5 with TRBJ1-6, with D uncertain. Germline V gene sequence: CDR1 MNHEY, CDR2 SVGAGI. The length of the CDR3 is 13 residues. The V end lost 4 bases, the J end lost 7 bases, and 8 bases lay between the germline ends. For the CDR3, the DNA is TGTGCCAGCAGTTTAGGCTGGAATTCACCCCTCCACTTT. Its protein product is CASSLGWNSPLHF.

This clone showed up just a few times. The J gene is TRBJ1-5, the V gene TRBV6-5; D uncertain. The germline V gene encodes CDR1 MNHEY and CDR2 SVGAGI. Trimming shortened V by 6 bases and J by 1 base, and 7 bases separated the two germline ends. The CDR3 runs to 13 residues. As DNA, the CDR3 is TGTGCCAGCAGCCAGTTAAGCAATCAGCCCCAGCATTTT. It encodes CASSQLSNQPQHF.

V and J are TRBV24-1 and TRBJ1-5; TRBD1 aligns across 7 bases. Germline values: CDR1 KGHDR, CDR2 SFDVKD. The CDR3 has 15 amino acids. The ends lost 3 bases at V and 4 bases at J; junction bases unmatched: 5. The CDR3 region has the DNA TGTGCCACCAGTGATGAACAGGGGCAGAATCAGCCCCAGCATTTT. Translation: CATSDEQGQNQPQHF.

The J gene is TRBJ1-2, the V gene TRBV19; perhaps TRBD1 as D (5 bases). CDR3 length: 15 residues. Germline values: CDR1 LNHDA, CDR2 SQIVND (reference sequence). The V end was cut by 7 bases, the J end by 4 bases, with 19 bases between. CDR3 nucleotides: TGTGCCAGTACTCAGGTGGCAGGGTATGGCTATGGCTACACCTTC. Amino acids: CASTQVAGYGYGYTF.

The J gene is TRBJ2-3, the V gene TRBV14, with unresolved D. CDR3 size: 15 residues. V was clipped by 4 bases and J by 3 bases, with 14 bases between them. The germline V gene encodes CDR1 SGHDN and CDR2 FVKESK. Written as DNA, the CDR3 is TGTGCCAGCAGCCTCGGACCGGATTGGACAGATACGCAGTATTTT. It encodes CASSLGPDWTDTQYF.

The CDR3 sequence is CASSFGGTYSNQPQHF. The CDR3, as DNA: TGTGCCAGCAGCTTTGGAGGGACTTATAGCAATCAGCCCCAGCATTTT. The gene calls are TRBV5-5 and TRBJ1-5, with D possibly being TRBD1 (5 bases). V was shortened by 2 bases and J by 0 bases, with 12 bases between the two germline ends. CDR3 size: 16 residues. The germline CDR1 and CDR2 sequences are SGHKS and YYEKEE (reference sequence). The entire variable domain, with the rest obtained from reference TRBV5-5 and TRBJ1-5, is as follows: DAGVTQSPTHLIKTRGQQVTLRCSPISGHKSVSWYQQVLGQGPQFIFQYYEKEERGRGNFPDRFSARQFPNYSSELNVNALLLGDSALYLCASSFGGTYSNQPQHFGDGTRLSIL.

The rearrangement links TRBV19 to TRBJ2-7; the match to TRBD1 covers 7 bases. Germline assignment: CDR1 LNHDA and CDR2 SQIVND (reference sequence). Losses at the gene ends were 6 bases for V and 5 bases for J; bases not matched to a gene: 10. This CDR3 has 14 amino acids. This CDR3 is CASSTGQKVDEQYF. CDR3 coding DNA: TGTGCCAGTAGCACGGGACAGAAGGTCGACGAGCAGTACTTC.

V is TRBV7-6 and J is TRBJ1-2; 9 bases align to TRBD1. The CDR3 length is 16 residues. Germline-derived CDR1 and CDR2 are SGHVS and FNYEAQ. V trimming: 1 base; J trimming: 4 bases; junction bases outside the gene matches: 7. This CDR3 reads CASSLVRDREVYGYTF. The CDR3 DNA sequence: TGTGCCAGCAGCTTAGTCCGGGACAGGGAAGTCTATGGCTACACCTTC. The variable domain in full, completed from reference TRBV7-6 and TRBJ1-2, reads GAGVSQSPRYKVTKRGQDVALRCDPISGHVSLYWYRQALGQGPEFLTYFNYEAQQDKSGLPNDRFSAERPEGSISTLTIQRTEQRDSAMYRCASSLVRDREVYGYTFGSGTRLTVV.

Concerning this clone itself: One end of the junction is discordant with germline, which a read error may explain. The J gene is TRBJ2-7, the V gene TRBV2; a weak D match, TRBD1 (5 bases). This CDR3 contains 13 residues. Germline assignment: CDR1 SNHLY and CDR2 FYNNEI. CDR3 residues: CASREDRAYEQYF. The CDR3 DNA reads TGTGCCAGCAGGGAAGACAGAGCCTACGAGCAGTACTTC.